Below, 24 T cell receptor beta chains from the same sample are listed, as sequenced in a study of OX40 agonist ivuxolimab in advanced cancers. Libraries came from the immunoSEQ multiplex PCR assay. TCRdb retrieved this table from immuneACCESS and kept in-frame rearrangements only. Not all clones are present; in checked studies, unresolved V genes account for under half, and no reason is known for the remainder. In this sample the table shows 56,000 or so clones, over 80% of which occur a single time. The biggest ten clones account for around 3.9% of the sample. Here the sequenced sample was CD4+ or CD8+ T cells sorted from blood, taken in a trial of the OX40 agonist ivuxolimab. These receptors were obtained from an adult with an advanced solid tumor such as melanoma, head and neck, liver or kidney cancer.

The rearrangement joins TRBV30 to TRBJ1-6, with 7 bases matching TRBD1. Germline V gene lookup returns CDR1 GTSNPN and CDR2 SVGIG (reference sequence). V dropped 5 bases and J dropped 13; count of bases not matched to a gene: 20. The CDR3 loop spans 16 amino acids. This chain's CDR3 is CAWSRAGGSPSGPLHF. The CDR3 DNA sequence: TGTGCCTGGTCTCGCGCAGGGGGGAGTCCCTCTGGTCCCCTCCACTTT.

This sequence joins TRBV6-5 and TRBJ2-3, with TRBD1 identical over 11 bases. The CDR3 extends over 15 amino acids. Germline values: CDR1 MNHEY, CDR2 SVGAGI. With V trimmed by 6 bases and J by 1 base, 3 bases remained unmatched. The DNA of the CDR3 is TGTGCCAGCAGGGGACAGGGGGAGGGCACAGATACGCAGTATTTT. Translation gives CASRGQGEGTDTQYF.

CDR3 protein: CASSGTGEGQPQHF. The DNA for the CDR3 is TGTGCCAGCAGCGGGACAGGGGAAGGGCAGCCCCAGCATTTT. The chain joins TRBV11-2 to TRBJ1-5; TRBD1 matches at 10 bases. This CDR3 contains 14 residues. V trimming: 5 bases; J trimming: 7 bases; junction bases outside the gene matches: 5. The germline V gene encodes CDR1 SGHAT and CDR2 FQNNGV.

V is TRBV29-1 and J is TRBJ2-2, with TRBD1 matching over 10 bases. The length of the CDR3 is 14 residues. The ends lost 6 bases at V and 1 base at J; junction bases unmatched: 2. CDR1 is SQVTM and CDR2 is ANQGSEA in the germline V gene. The CDR3 nucleotides read TGCAGCGTGGACAGGGGGGGGAACACCGGGGAGCTGTTTTTT. Protein sequence: CSVDRGGNTGELFF.

There are a few counts of this clone. The J gene is TRBJ1-6, the V gene TRBV30; 7 bases are a match to TRBD1. Germline CDR1 reads GTSNPN; CDR2 reads SVGIG (reference sequence). This CDR3 has 16 residues. The junction had 11 bases not matched to a gene; V was cut back by 0 bases and J by 9 bases. The CDR3 nucleotides read TGTGCCTGGAGTGTAAATCGCGGGACAGTTATTTCACCCCTCCACTTT. This codes for CAWSVNRGTVISPLHF.

The chain links TRBV10-2 to TRBJ1-4; 10 bases are shared with TRBD1. V trimming: 6 bases; J trimming: 0 bases; junction bases outside the gene matches: 4. The V gene's germline CDR1 is WSHSY and CDR2 SAAADI. The CDR3 extends over 16 amino acids. The CDR3 reads CASRPGQGATNEKLFF. The CDR3 DNA sequence: TGCGCCAGCAGACCCGGACAGGGGGCAACTAATGAAAAACTGTTTTTT.

V usage is TRBV7-6 and J usage is TRBJ2-2; TRBD2 might be the D (5 bases). The CDR3 runs 13 residues. Trimming cost V 8 bases and J 5 bases, with 12 bases left between them. Germline CDR1 and CDR2: SGHVS and FNYEAQ. The CDR3 nucleotides are TGTGCCAGCTCCGGGGAAGGAACCGGGGAGCTGTTTTTT. This sequence encodes CASSGEGTGELFF. The full variable domain, rest sourced from reference TRBV7-6 and TRBJ2-2, is GAGVSQSPRYKVTKRGQDVALRCDPISGHVSLYWYRQALGQGPEFLTYFNYEAQQDKSGLPNDRFSAERPEGSISTLTIQRTEQRDSAMYRCASSGEGTGELFFGEGSRLTVL.

The rearrangement links TRBV5-1 to TRBJ1-4, with D possibly matching TRBD1 (5 bases). V was cut by 4 bases and J by 1 base, with 8 bases left in between. CDR3 size: 14 residues. Germline assignment: CDR1 SGHRS and CDR2 YFSETQ. The CDR3 reads CASSPGVTNEKLFF. The CDR3 DNA reads as TGCGCCAGCAGCCCGGGGGTAACTAATGAAAAACTGTTTTTT.

V is TRBV11-2 and J is TRBJ2-3; D call uncertain. The CDR3 consists of 13 residues. Between the trimmed V and J ends, which lost 4 bases and 0 bases, there was a span of 5 bases. CDR1 is SGHAT, CDR2 FQNNGV, per germline. CDR3 sequence: CASSSLSTDTQYF. CDR3 nucleotides: TGTGCCAGCAGCTCCCTTAGCACAGATACGCAGTATTTT.

The J gene is TRBJ2-7, the V gene TRBV7-2, with a possible D match to TRBD2 (5 bases). Per germline, CDR1 SGHTA and CDR2 FQGNSA. V was shortened by 5 bases and J by 2 bases, with 16 bases between the two germline ends. This CDR3 is built from 15 residues. CDR3 nucleotides: TGTGCCAGCAGCCCCCACCTTCAGCGGCCCTACGAGCAGTACTTC. Protein sequence: CASSPHLQRPYEQYF.

The rearrangement uses TRBV6-5 and TRBJ1-1; D gene unclear. The CDR3 sequence is 14 residues long. Between the trimmed V and J ends, which lost 0 bases and 1 base, there was a span of 6 bases. Germline lookup yields CDR1 MNHEY and CDR2 SVGAGI. The DNA of the CDR3 is TGTGCCAGCAGTTACTCGGCAGGGAACACTGAAGCTTTCTTT. Translated: CASSYSAGNTEAFF.

V gene TRBV2 combines with J gene TRBJ1-2; D is perhaps TRBD1 (6 bases). Germline CDR1 and CDR2: SNHLY and FYNNEI. The CDR3 has 14 amino acids. The V end was cut by 5 bases, the J end by 0 bases, with 10 bases between. The CDR3 loop is CASSRTVTNYGYTF. The DNA for the CDR3 is TGTGCCAGCAGTAGGACAGTAACTAACTATGGCTACACCTTC.

The chain employs TRBV18 and TRBJ1-3; D is uncertain. Per germline, CDR1 KGHSH and CDR2 LQKENI. V was pared by 5 bases and J by 0 bases, with 11 bases between. The CDR3 is 15 residues long. The DNA for the CDR3 is TGTGCCAGCTCATCGGACGGAAGCTCTGGAAACACCATATATTTT. Protein product: CASSSDGSSGNTIYF.

This clone has only a few counts. V is TRBV6-5 and J is TRBJ2-7, with 11 nucleotides matching TRBD1. This CDR3 contains 13 residues. Germline values: CDR1 MNHEY, CDR2 SVGAGI. V shed 5 bases, J shed 4 bases, and the junction held 1 base outside the gene matches. The CDR3 reads CASSRDRGYEQYF. CDR3 DNA sequence: TGTGCCAGCAGTAGGGACAGGGGGTACGAGCAGTACTTC.

J is TRBJ2-1 and V is TRBV6-4; no clear D. This CDR3 comprises 15 residues. Trimming shortened V by 0 bases and J by 12 bases, and 18 bases separated the two germline ends. Germline V gene data show CDR1 as MRHNA and CDR2 as SNTAGT. The CDR3, as DNA: TGTGCCAGCAGTGACTCGATTGCAGGCGCCGGTGGGCAGTTCTTC. It translates to CASSDSIAGAGGQFF.

This clone has just one count. J is TRBJ1-2 and V is TRBV12-5; possibly TRBD1 for D (5 bases). The germline V gene encodes CDR1 LGHNT and CDR2 FRNRAP. The CDR3 consists of 16 residues. The V end was cut by 0 bases, the J end by 4 bases, with 15 bases between. This CDR3 is CASGLVPGPRSYGYTF. The CDR3 nucleotides are TGTGCTAGTGGTTTGGTACCGGGACCGCGATCCTATGGCTACACCTTC.

In its sample, this clone was seen a few times. V gene TRBV18 combines with J gene TRBJ1-6, with a tentative D call TRBD1 (5 bases). Germline loops: CDR1 KGHSH, CDR2 LQKENI. This CDR3 contains 17 residues. V lost 4 bases to trimming and J lost 1 base, with 14 bases between them. This chain's CDR3 is CASSRVDSNSYNSPLHF. CDR3 sequence (DNA): TGTGCCAGCTCACGCGTTGACAGCAATTCCTATAATTCACCCCTCCACTTT.

A few counts support this clone. The gene calls are TRBV10-3 and TRBJ1-5; possibly TRBD1 for D (6 bases). Germline CDR1 reads ENHRY; CDR2 reads SYGVKD. The V end lost 11 bases, the J end lost 4 bases, and 15 bases lay between the germline ends. The CDR3 is 13 residues long. The CDR3 coding sequence is TGTGCCGCAAGGGGGACACCTAATCAGCCCCAGCATTTT. The encoded protein is CAARGTPNQPQHF.

This chain uses TRBV5-1 with TRBJ2-3, with 14 bases matching TRBD2. Per germline, CDR1 SGHRS and CDR2 YFSETQ. CDR3 size: 16 residues. V was clipped by 3 bases and J by 3 bases; unmatched bases: 3. CDR3 bases: TGCGCCAGCAGCTCTGGACTAGCGGGGGGAACAGATACGCAGTATTTT. Translation: CASSSGLAGGTDTQYF. The full variable domain, completed using reference TRBV5-1 and TRBJ2-3, is KAGVTQTPRYLIKTRGQQVTLSCSPISGHRSVSWYQQTPGQGLQFLFEYFSETQRNKGNFPGRFSGRQFSNSRSEMNVSTLELGDSALYLCASSSGLAGGTDTQYFGPGTRLTVL.

The V gene is TRBV29-1, the J gene TRBJ2-2; D gene uncertain. V shed 3 bases and J shed 1 base, with 9 bases lying between them. The CDR3 is 14 amino acids. Germline-derived CDR1 and CDR2 are SQVTM and ANQGSEA. This CDR3 is CSVEQFLNTGELFF. The CDR3 DNA reads TGCAGCGTTGAGCAATTTTTGAACACCGGGGAGCTGTTTTTT.

This clone was observed a few times. This sequence joins TRBV7-9 and TRBJ1-6; TRBD1 matches at 9 bases. V was clipped by 1 base and J by 10 bases; unmatched bases: 2. This CDR3 comprises 14 residues. The V gene's germline CDR1 is SEHNR and CDR2 FQNEAQ (reference sequence). CDR3 nucleotides: TGTGCCAGCAGCTTAGGGACAGGGGTGTCACCCCTCCACTTT. Encoded protein: CASSLGTGVSPLHF.

The chain couples TRBV30 to TRBJ2-1; D gene unclear. Germline V gene data show CDR1 as GTSNPN and CDR2 as SVGIG (reference sequence). Trimming took off 4 bases at V and 6 bases at J, with 10 bases between the two ends. The CDR3 runs to 12 residues. CDR3 in amino acids: CAWIITFNEQFF. The DNA for the CDR3 is TGTGCCTGGATTATCACCTTCAATGAGCAGTTCTTC.

The rearrangement links TRBV11-3 to TRBJ2-7; 9 bases align to TRBD2. Looked up from germline, CDR1 is SGHNT and CDR2 is YENEEA. V shed 7 bases, J shed 0 bases, and the junction held 1 base outside the gene matches. The CDR3 has 13 residues. The CDR3 DNA sequence: TGTGCCAGCACTAGCGGGAACTCCTACGAGCAGTACTTC. Its translation: CASTSGNSYEQYF.

The chain couples TRBV7-9 to TRBJ1-2, with D maybe TRBD1 (5 bases). CDR3 length: 16 amino acids. The germline V gene encodes CDR1 SEHNR and CDR2 FQNEAQ (reference sequence). Trimming pared 4 bases from V and 2 bases from J, leaving 17 bases between. The DNA of the CDR3 is TGTGCCAGCAGCTCGACCTGGGACGGAAAAAACTATGGCTACACCTTC. It encodes CASSSTWDGKNYGYTF.